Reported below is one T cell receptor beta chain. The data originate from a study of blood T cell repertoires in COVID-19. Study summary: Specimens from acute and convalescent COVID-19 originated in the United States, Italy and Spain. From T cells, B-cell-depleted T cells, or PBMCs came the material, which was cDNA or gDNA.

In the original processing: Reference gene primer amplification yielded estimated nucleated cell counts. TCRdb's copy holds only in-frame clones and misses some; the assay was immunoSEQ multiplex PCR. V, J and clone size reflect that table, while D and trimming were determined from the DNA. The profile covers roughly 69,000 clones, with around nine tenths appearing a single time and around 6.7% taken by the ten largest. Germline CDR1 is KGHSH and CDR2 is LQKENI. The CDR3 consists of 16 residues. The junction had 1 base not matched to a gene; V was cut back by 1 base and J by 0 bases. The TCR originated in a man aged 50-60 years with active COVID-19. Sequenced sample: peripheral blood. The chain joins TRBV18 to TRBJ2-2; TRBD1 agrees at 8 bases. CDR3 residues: CASSPRTGPNTGELFF. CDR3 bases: TGTGCCAGCTCACCACGGACAGGGCCGAACACCGGGGAGCTGTTTTTT.